This T cell receptor beta chain derives from a study of T cell repertoires in cytomegalovirus infection. Study at large: Both CMV infection and a matching HLA type were indicated by public TCR beta signatures. Study-wide findings and caveats: Cumulative frequency of public TCR beta families picked out carriers of CMV plus the relevant HLA. Ex vivo responses were dominated by HLA-C-restricted CMV-specific TCR beta clonotypes.

This clonotype appeared many times. Its antigen is unidentified. TCRdb re-called the reads with MiXCR, one entry per CDR3 protein. The sample records nearly 550,000 distinct CDR3 sequences, approximately 17% being singletons. Sequencing input: CD8+ T cells from PBMCs. This TCR was sampled from a human donor in good health (CMV status not recorded). Some clones in this sample may be carry-over from other donors' samples.

This CDR3 reads CASSTGVSGELFF. The DNA for the CDR3 is TGTGCCAGCAGTACAGGGGTGTCCGGGGAGCTGTTTTTT. V and J are TRBV12-3 or TRBV12-4 and TRBJ2-2; 7 bases match TRBD1. J was trimmed by 6 bases and V by 5 bases; bases with no gene match: 3. CDR3 length: 13 residues.